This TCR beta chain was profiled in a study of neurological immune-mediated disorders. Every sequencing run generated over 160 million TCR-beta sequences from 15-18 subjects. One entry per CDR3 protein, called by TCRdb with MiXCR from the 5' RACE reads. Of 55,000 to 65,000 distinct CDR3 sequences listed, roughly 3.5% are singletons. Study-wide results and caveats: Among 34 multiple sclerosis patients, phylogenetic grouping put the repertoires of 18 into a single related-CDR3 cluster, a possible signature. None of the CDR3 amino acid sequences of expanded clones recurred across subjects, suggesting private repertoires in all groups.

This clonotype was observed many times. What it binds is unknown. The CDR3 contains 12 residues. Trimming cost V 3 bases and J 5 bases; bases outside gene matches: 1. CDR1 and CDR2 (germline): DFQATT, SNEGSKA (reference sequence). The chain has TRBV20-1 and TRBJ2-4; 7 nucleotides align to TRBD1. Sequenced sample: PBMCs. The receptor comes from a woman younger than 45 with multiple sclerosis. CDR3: CSARTGQNIQYF. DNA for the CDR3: TGCAGTGCTAGGACAGGGCAAAACATTCAGTACTTC.